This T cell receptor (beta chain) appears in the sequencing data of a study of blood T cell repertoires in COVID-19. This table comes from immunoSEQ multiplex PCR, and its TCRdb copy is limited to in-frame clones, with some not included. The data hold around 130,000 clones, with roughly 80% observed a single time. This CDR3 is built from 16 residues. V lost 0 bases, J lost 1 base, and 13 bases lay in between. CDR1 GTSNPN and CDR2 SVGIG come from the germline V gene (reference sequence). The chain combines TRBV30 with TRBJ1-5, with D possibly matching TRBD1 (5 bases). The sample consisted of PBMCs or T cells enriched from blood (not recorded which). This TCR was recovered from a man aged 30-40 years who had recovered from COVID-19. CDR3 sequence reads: CAWSVPGQGSNQPQHF. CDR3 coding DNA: TGTGCCTGGAGTGTACCAGGGCAGGGAAGCAATCAGCCCCAGCATTTT.